Shown below are 18 T cell receptor beta chains from a single sample sequenced in a study of early T cells in non-severe SARS-CoV-2 infection. From the 5' RACE reads, TCRdb called clonotypes with MiXCR, one entry per CDR3 protein. The repertoire consists of tens of thousands of distinct CDR3 sequences, with 13% occurring once and the leading ten covering roughly 8.3%. The sample consisted of whole blood. These receptors were obtained from an adult who was a healthcare worker with PCR-confirmed SARS-CoV-2 infection or an uninfected control (not recorded which).

Relative to its sample, this clonotype is medium-sized (0.01 to 0.1%). This chain connects TRBV2 to TRBJ1-2, with 10 positions matching TRBD1. This CDR3 region has 13 residues. V was pared by 4 bases and J by 6 bases, with 2 bases of the junction left unmatched. Germline V lookup: CDR1 SNHLY, CDR2 FYNNEI. Here the CDR3 DNA reads TGTGCCAGCAGTGCCGGGACAGGGGATGGCTACACCTTC. Its translation is CASSAGTGDGYTF.

This clonotype has more than one count but fewer than ten. The chain links TRBV5-1 to TRBJ2-5; no reliable D call. The CDR3 contains 13 residues. The germline CDR1 and CDR2 sequences are SGHRS and YFSETQ. Trimming removed 0 bases at V and 5 bases at J, with 8 bases between. The DNA for the CDR3 is TGCGCCAGCAGCTTGGGAGGCGGCGAGACCCAGTACTTC. It encodes CASSLGGGETQYF.

The chain couples TRBV3-1 to TRBJ2-2; D is ambiguous. V was cut by 2 bases and J by 2 bases, with 6 bases left in between. Germline V CDR1 and CDR2: LGHDT, YNNKEL (reference sequence). The CDR3 extends over 14 amino acids. CDR3 in amino acids: CASSQRHNTGELFF. CDR3 coding DNA: TGTGCCAGCAGCCAACGGCATAACACCGGGGAGCTGTTTTTT. Complete variable domain (other parts from reference TRBV3-1 and TRBJ2-2): DTAVSQTPKYLVTQMGNDKSIKCEQNLGHDTMYWYKQDSKKFLKIMFSYNNKELIINETVPNRFSPKSPDKAHLNLHINSLELGDSAVYFCASSQRHNTGELFFGEGSRLTVL.

CDR3 residues: CASSLPNSYEQYF. The CDR3 DNA follows: TGTGCCAGCAGCTTACCTAACTCCTACGAGCAGTACTTC. The genes are TRBV7-8 and TRBJ2-7; no definite D call. V lost 2 bases and J 0 bases, leaving 5 bases between the germline ends. CDR1 and CDR2 from the germline V gene are SGHVS and FQNEAQ. This CDR3 region has 13 residues.

The chain joins TRBV10-3 to TRBJ2-3; TRBD1 matches 11 bases. The CDR3 loop spans 15 amino acids. Trimming cost V 9 bases and J 4 bases; bases outside gene matches: 9. Germline V gene data show CDR1 as ENHRY and CDR2 as SYGVKD. In DNA, the CDR3 is TGTGCCATAACACCCGGACAGGGGGCTGCAGATACGCAGTATTTT. It codes for CAITPGQGAADTQYF.

A note on this clonotype: It is likely a read error, because the conserved phenylalanine at the end of the CDR3 is missing. The chain employs TRBV6-1 and TRBJ1-4; D is undetermined. This CDR3 comprises 15 residues. Germline CDR1 MNHNS, CDR2 SASEGT. Trimming cost V 9 bases and J 3 bases, with 17 bases left between them. The CDR3 DNA reads TGTGCCAGTAGGAGAGATATATCGGCTAATGAAAAACTGTTTCTT. It yields the protein CASRRDISANEKLFL.

This clonotype was found many times. This chain links TRBV20-1 with TRBJ2-1, with 7 bases fitting TRBD2. The CDR3 sequence is 16 residues long. Germline lookup yields CDR1 DFQATT and CDR2 SNEGSKA (reference sequence). V lost 5 bases to trimming and J lost 4 bases; unmatched junction nucleotides: 14. The CDR3 coding sequence is TGCAGTGCTGACGGTTCGGAGCGGGGCCTTTACAATGAGCAGTTCTTC. This sequence encodes CSADGSERGLYNEQFF.

The table lists this clonotype with many counts. This chain joins TRBV28 and TRBJ2-2; no reliable D call. The CDR3 spans 18 residues. Trimming cost V 2 bases and J 1 base, with 17 bases left between them. Germline lookup yields CDR1 MDHEN and CDR2 SYDVKM. The CDR3 DNA is TGTGCCAGCAGTTTACATCCCGACGGGCCACTGAACACCGGGGAGCTGTTTTTT. Translating it yields CASSLHPDGPLNTGELFF.

A few counts support this clonotype. The chain combines TRBV29-1 with TRBJ2-1; 9 bases line up with TRBD1. Germline CDR1 reads SQVTM; CDR2 reads ANQGSEA. The V gene end was trimmed by 7 bases and the J gene end by 6 bases; junction bases not matched to a gene: 7. The CDR3 is 13 residues long. In DNA, the CDR3 is TGCAGCGCCGGACAGGGGAAGGTCAATGAGCAGTTCTTC. It is translated as CSAGQGKVNEQFF.

This clonotype was detected ten times or more. V usage is TRBV5-6 and J usage is TRBJ2-5; a possible D gene is TRBD1 (5 bases). The CDR3 runs to 13 residues. V lost 2 bases, J lost 5 bases, and 10 bases lay in between. The germline gives CDR1 SGHDT, CDR2 YYEEEE. The CDR3 DNA sequence: TGTGCCAGCAGCTTTCAGGGCACGGAGACCCAGTACTTC. The encoded protein is CASSFQGTETQYF.

On this clonotype itself: A read error may be the cause here, since a much bigger clone is one base away. The chain has TRBV13 and TRBJ2-7; maybe TRBD2 (6 bases). Germline V lookup: CDR1 PRHDT, CDR2 FYEKMQ (reference sequence). This CDR3 is built from 15 residues. This chain's CDR3 is CASSLGGAFSNEQYF. The CDR3 DNA sequence: TGTGCCAGCAGCTTGGGGGGAGCTTTCTCCAACGAGCAGTACTTC.

The genes are TRBV5-6 and TRBJ2-1; D remains unclear. CDR3 length: 16 amino acids. The germline CDR1 and CDR2 sequences are SGHDT and YYEEEE. V lost 1 base and J 0 bases, leaving 11 bases between the germline ends. CDR3 sequence (DNA): TGTGCCAGCAGCTTGTATTGGGCGAGCTCCTACAATGAGCAGTTCTTC. It codes for CASSLYWASSYNEQFF. Based on the CDR3 plus reference TRBV5-6 and TRBJ2-1, the full variable domain is DAGVTQSPTHLIKTRGQQVTLRCSPKSGHDTVSWYQQALGQGPQFIFQYYEEEERQRGNFPDRFSGHQFPNYSSELNVNALLLGDSALYLCASSLYWASSYNEQFFGPGTRLTVL.

This clonotype was seen only a few times. The chain joins TRBV7-9 to TRBJ1-1; D unresolved. Trimming left V 6 bases short and J 2 bases short, with 7 bases between. The CDR3 totals 12 residues. Per the germline V gene, CDR1 is SEHNR and CDR2 is FQNEAQ (reference sequence). This chain's CDR3 is CASSSFNTEAFF. CDR3 bases: TGTGCCAGCAGTTCTTTTAACACTGAAGCTTTCTTT.

This clonotype was observed at least ten times. The chain links TRBV27 to TRBJ1-1; the D is unclear. This CDR3 comprises 14 residues. V was trimmed by 3 bases and J by 1 base, leaving 9 bases between them. Germline-derived CDR1 and CDR2 are MNHEY and SMNVEV (reference sequence). Here the CDR3 DNA reads TGTGCCAGCAGTTTCCGCATTGGGAACACTGAAGCTTTCTTT. It translates to CASSFRIGNTEAFF.

The chain combines TRBV15 with TRBJ2-1; possible D gene TRBD2, 6 bases. Germline values: CDR1 LNHNV, CDR2 YYDKDF (reference sequence). CDR3 length: 16 residues. V gave up 3 bases and J gave up 0 bases, with 12 bases separating them. CDR3: CATSREGTPSYNEQFF. The DNA of the CDR3 is TGTGCCACCAGCAGGGAGGGAACACCCTCCTACAATGAGCAGTTCTTC.

This rearrangement joins TRBV28 to TRBJ1-6; 7 nucleotides match TRBD1. The germline gives CDR1 MDHEN, CDR2 SYDVKM. The trim removed 2 bases at V and 0 bases at J, leaving 1 base unmatched. The CDR3 has 16 amino acids. The CDR3 DNA reads as TGTGCCAGCAGTTTAGGGGACAGCTCCTATAATTCACCCCTCCACTTT. It is translated as CASSLGDSSYNSPLHF.

The CDR3 coding sequence is TGTGCCAGCACTCGGGGGGGCTGGAATTCACCCCTCCACTTT. This gives the protein CASTRGGWNSPLHF. This chain links TRBV28 with TRBJ1-6; D perhaps matches TRBD1 (6 bases). The CDR3 runs 14 residues. Germline loops: CDR1 MDHEN, CDR2 SYDVKM. With 7 bases removed from V and 7 bases from J, the gap between germline ends came to 14 bases.

This clonotype was found a few times. The DNA for the CDR3 is TGTGCCAGCAGCCCCCGTACGGGGAACTATGGCTACACCTTC. Its protein product is CASSPRTGNYGYTF. The rearrangement uses TRBV7-2 and TRBJ1-2; unclear D gene. Germline loops: CDR1 SGHTA, CDR2 FQGNSA. The CDR3 runs to 14 residues. V lost 5 bases and J 2 bases, leaving 12 bases between the germline ends.